These 3 T cell receptor beta chains came from one sample sequenced in a study of human T cells and chemical hapten exposure. MiXCR, run by TCRdb on the RACE reads, gives a single entry per CDR3 protein. The table lists roughly 120,000 distinct CDR3 sequences, roughly 13% of them singletons. Time point specified: pre-sensitization, week 0. Treatment specified: therapeutic diphenylcyclopropenone sensitization with weekly scalp DPC. The specimen comprised whole blood, sampled in connection with sensitization to the hapten diphenylcyclopropenone (DPC). Receptors originate from a woman younger than 35 with alopecia areata. Some clones in this sample may be carry-over from other donors' samples.

This clonotype was seen a few times. The J gene is TRBJ2-1, the V gene TRBV18; D might be TRBD1 (6 bases). The length of the CDR3 is 13 residues. Trimming left V 5 bases short and J 10 bases short, with 15 bases between. Germline-derived CDR1 and CDR2 are KGHSH and LQKENI. The CDR3 loop reads CASSSDARGEQFF. The CDR3 DNA follows: TGTGCCAGCTCATCCGATGCCAGGGGAGAGCAGTTCTTC.

This chain links TRBV7-9 with TRBJ2-7; no clear D. Between the trimmed V and J ends, which lost 3 bases and 2 bases, there was a span of 8 bases. The CDR3 sequence is 13 residues long. CDR1 and CDR2 from the germline V gene are SEHNR and FQNEAQ (reference sequence). In nucleotides, the CDR3 is TGTGCCAGCAGCTTGTTAGTAGCCTACGAGCAGTACTTC. Translated: CASSLLVAYEQYF.

This chain uses TRBV28 with TRBJ2-7; unclear D gene. V was cut by 5 bases and J by 0 bases, with 14 bases left in between. The V gene's germline CDR1 is MDHEN and CDR2 SYDVKM. The CDR3 is 15 amino acids. Here the CDR3 DNA reads TGTGCCAGCAGTATCCGGGCTCCGAACTCCTACGAGCAGTACTTC. Protein product: CASSIRAPNSYEQYF.